Sequencing of this TCR beta chain was carried out in a study of OX40 agonist ivuxolimab in advanced cancers. On the study more broadly: Patients got intravenous ivuxolimab at 0.01 to 10 mg/kg every 2 weeks.

Study-level points and caveats: CD8+ T cells averaged more expanded clones than CD4+. Dosing at 0.1 to 3.0 mg/kg was accompanied by clonal expansion of CD4+ and CD8+ blood T cells by week 6.

Here immunoSEQ multiplex PCR was the method, and the copy in TCRdb shows in-frame clones only, minus some. The repertoire consists of about 51,000 clones, with about 86% occurring once and the leading ten covering just over 3%. Notes on this clone: What it binds is not known.

Looked up from germline, CDR1 is SGHRS and CDR2 is YFSETQ. The trim removed 3 bases at V and 3 bases at J, leaving 5 bases unmatched. The CDR3 totals 15 residues. This TCR derives from an adult with an advanced solid tumor such as melanoma, head and neck, liver or kidney cancer. This specimen was CD4+ or CD8+ T cells sorted from blood, taken in a trial of the OX40 agonist ivuxolimab. The chain is built from TRBV5-1 and TRBJ2-3, with 9 bases lining up with TRBD2. The CDR3 sequence: CASSSSGEGTDTQYF. Written as DNA, the CDR3 is TGCGCCAGCAGCTCTAGCGGGGAAGGGACAGATACGCAGTATTTT.